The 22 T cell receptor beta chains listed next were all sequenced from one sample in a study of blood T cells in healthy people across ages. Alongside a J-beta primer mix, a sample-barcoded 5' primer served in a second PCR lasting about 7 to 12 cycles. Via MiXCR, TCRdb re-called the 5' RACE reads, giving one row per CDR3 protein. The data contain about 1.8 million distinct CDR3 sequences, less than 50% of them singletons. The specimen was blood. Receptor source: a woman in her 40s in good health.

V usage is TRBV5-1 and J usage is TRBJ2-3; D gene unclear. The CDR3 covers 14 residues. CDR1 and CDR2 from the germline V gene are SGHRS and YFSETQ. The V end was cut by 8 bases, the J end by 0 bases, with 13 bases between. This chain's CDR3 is CASARSTSTDTQYF. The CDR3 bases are TGCGCCAGTGCACGCAGCACTAGCACAGATACGCAGTATTTT.

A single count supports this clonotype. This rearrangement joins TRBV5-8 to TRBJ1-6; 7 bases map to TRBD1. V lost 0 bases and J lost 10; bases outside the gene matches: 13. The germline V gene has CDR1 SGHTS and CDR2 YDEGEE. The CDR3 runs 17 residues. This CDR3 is CASSLETGVPGNSPLHF. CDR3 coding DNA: TGTGCCAGCAGCTTGGAAACAGGGGTTCCAGGGAACTCACCCCTCCACTTT.

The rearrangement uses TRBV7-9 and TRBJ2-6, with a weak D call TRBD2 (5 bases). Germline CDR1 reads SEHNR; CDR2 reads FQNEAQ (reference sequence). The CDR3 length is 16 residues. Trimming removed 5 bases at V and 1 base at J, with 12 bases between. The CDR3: CASSEGSGSGANVLTF. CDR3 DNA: TGTGCCAGCAGCGAAGGTTCGGGGTCTGGGGCCAACGTCCTGACTTTC.

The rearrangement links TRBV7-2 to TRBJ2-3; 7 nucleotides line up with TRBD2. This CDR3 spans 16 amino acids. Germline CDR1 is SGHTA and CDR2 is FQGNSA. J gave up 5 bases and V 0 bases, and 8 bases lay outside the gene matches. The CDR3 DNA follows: TGTGCCAGCAGCTTAGCGCTCGGACTAGTGGGAGATACGCAGTATTTT. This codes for CASSLALGLVGDTQYF.

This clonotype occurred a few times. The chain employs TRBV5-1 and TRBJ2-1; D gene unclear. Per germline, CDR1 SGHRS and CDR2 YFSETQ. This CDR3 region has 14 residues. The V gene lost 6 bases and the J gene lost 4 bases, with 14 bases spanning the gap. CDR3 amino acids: CASIPQDAYNEQFF. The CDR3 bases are TGCGCCAGCATCCCCCAAGACGCGTACAATGAGCAGTTCTTC.

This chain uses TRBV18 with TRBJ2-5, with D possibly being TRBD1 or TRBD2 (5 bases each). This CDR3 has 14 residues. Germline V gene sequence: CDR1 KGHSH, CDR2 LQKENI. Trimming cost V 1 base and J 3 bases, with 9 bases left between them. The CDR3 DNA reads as TGTGCCAGCTCACCACTAGGGACGGAAGAGACCCAGTACTTC. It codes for CASSPLGTEETQYF.

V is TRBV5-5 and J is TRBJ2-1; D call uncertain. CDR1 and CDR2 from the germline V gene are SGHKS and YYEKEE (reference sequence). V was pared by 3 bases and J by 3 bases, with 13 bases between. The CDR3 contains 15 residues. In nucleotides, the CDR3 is TGTGCCAGCAGCTCTCCAAGATCCTTCTACAATGAGCAGTTCTTC. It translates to CASSSPRSFYNEQFF.

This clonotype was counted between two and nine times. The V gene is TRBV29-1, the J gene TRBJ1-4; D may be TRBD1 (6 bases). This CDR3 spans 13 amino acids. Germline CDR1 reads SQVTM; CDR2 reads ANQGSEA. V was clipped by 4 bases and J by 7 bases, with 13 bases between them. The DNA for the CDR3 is TGCAGCGTTGCCAGGGGCGTGGGTGAAAAACTGTTTTTT. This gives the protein CSVARGVGEKLFF.

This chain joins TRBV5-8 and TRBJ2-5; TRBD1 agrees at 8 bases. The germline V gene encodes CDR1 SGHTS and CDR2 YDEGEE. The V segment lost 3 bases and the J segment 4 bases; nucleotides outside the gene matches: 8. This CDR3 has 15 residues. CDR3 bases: TGTGCCAGCAGCTCCAGGACAGGGTTTGGAGAGACCCAGTACTTC. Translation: CASSSRTGFGETQYF. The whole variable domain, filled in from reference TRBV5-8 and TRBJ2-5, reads EAGVTQSPTHLIKTRGQQATLRCSPISGHTSVYWYQQALGLGLQFLLWYDEGEERNRGNFPPRFSGRQFPNYSSELNVNALELEDSALYLCASSSRTGFGETQYFGPGTRLLVL.

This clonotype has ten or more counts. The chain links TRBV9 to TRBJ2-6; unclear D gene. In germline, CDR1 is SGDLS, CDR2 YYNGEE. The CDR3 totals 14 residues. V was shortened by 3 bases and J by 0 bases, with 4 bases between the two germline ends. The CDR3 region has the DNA TGTGCCAGCAGCGGATTCTCTGGGGCCAACGTCCTGACTTTC. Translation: CASSGFSGANVLTF.

CDR3 protein: CATQERGDISNQPQHF. Here the CDR3 DNA reads TGTGCCACCCAAGAGCGCGGGGATATTAGCAATCAGCCCCAGCATTTT. The chain couples TRBV7-2 to TRBJ1-5; no definite D call. CDR1 and CDR2 from the germline V gene are SGHTA and FQGNSA. V was clipped by 10 bases and J by 0 bases, with 19 bases between them. The CDR3 is made up of 16 amino acids.

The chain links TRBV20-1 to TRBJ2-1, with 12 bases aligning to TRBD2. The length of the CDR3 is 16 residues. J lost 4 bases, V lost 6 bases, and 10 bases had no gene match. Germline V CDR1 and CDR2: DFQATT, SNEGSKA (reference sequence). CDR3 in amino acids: CSARTTSGGPYNEQFF. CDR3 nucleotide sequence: TGCAGTGCCCGAACGACTAGCGGGGGCCCTTACAATGAGCAGTTCTTC.

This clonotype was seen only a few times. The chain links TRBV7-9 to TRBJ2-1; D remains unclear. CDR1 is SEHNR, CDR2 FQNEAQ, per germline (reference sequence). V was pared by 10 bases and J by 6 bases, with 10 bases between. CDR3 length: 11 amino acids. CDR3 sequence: CATIRVNEQFF. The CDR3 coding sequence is TGTGCCACCATAAGGGTCAATGAGCAGTTCTTC.

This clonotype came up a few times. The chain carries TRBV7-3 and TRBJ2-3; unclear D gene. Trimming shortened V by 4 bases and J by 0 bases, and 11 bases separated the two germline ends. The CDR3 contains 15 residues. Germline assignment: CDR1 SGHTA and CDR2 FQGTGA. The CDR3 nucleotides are TGTGCCAGCAGCTCTACCTTCACTAGCACAGATACGCAGTATTTT. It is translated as CASSSTFTSTDTQYF.

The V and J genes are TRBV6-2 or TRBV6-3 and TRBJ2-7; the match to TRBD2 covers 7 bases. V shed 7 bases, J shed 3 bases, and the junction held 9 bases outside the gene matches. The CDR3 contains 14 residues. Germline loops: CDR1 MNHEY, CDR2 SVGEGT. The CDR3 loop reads CASTRGRVNYEQYF. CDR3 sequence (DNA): TGTGCCAGCACCCGGGGGAGGGTGAACTACGAGCAGTACTTC.

CDR3 sequence: CASSDPGTYVYNEQFF. In DNA, the CDR3 is TGTGCCAGCAGCGATCCGGGGACCTACGTCTACAATGAGCAGTTCTTC. The V and J genes are TRBV6-1 and TRBJ2-1, with D possibly called TRBD1 or TRBD2 (5 bases each). The CDR3 has 16 residues. CDR1 MNHNS and CDR2 SASEGT come from the germline V gene. V lost 6 bases and J 3 bases, leaving 18 bases between the germline ends.

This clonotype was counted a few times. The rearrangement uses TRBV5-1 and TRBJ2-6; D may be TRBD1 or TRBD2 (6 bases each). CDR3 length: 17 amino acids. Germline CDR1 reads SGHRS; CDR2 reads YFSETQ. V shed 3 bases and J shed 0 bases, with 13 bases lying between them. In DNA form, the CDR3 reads TGCGCCAGCAGCTCGGGGGCCACTAGCTCTGGGGCCAACGTCCTGACTTTC. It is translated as CASSSGATSSGANVLTF.

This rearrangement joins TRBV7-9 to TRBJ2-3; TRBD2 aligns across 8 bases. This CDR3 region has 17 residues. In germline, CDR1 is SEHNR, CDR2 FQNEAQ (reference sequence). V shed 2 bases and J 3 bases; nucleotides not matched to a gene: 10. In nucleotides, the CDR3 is TGTGCCAGCAGCTTACGAGGTCGGGGGGGCCGGACAGATACGCAGTATTTT. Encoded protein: CASSLRGRGGRTDTQYF.

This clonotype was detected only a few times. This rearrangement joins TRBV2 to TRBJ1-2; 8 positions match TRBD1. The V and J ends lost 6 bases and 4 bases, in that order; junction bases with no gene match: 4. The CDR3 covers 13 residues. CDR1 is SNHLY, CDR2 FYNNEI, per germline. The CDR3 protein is CASREQGVYGYTF. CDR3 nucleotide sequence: TGTGCCAGCAGGGAACAGGGGGTCTATGGCTACACCTTC.

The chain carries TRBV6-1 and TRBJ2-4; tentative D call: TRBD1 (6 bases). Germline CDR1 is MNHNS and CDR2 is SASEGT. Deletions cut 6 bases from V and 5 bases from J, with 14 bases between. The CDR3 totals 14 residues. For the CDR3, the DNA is TGTGCCAGCAGGGGGGCGGTGTTTCAAAACATTCAGTACTTC. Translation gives CASRGAVFQNIQYF.

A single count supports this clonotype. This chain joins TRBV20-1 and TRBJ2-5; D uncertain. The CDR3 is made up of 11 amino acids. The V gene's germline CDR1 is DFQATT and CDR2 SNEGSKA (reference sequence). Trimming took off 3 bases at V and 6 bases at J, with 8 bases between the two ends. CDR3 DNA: TGCAGTGCTAGTGAGAAAAAGACCCAGTACTTC. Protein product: CSASEKKTQYF.

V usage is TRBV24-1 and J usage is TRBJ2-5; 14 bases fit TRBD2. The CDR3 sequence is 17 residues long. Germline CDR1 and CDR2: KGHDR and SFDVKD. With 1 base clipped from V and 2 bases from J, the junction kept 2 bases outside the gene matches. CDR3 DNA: TGTGCCACCAGTGATTTAGGACTAGCGGGGGGACAAGAGACCCAGTACTTC. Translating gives CATSDLGLAGGQETQYF.